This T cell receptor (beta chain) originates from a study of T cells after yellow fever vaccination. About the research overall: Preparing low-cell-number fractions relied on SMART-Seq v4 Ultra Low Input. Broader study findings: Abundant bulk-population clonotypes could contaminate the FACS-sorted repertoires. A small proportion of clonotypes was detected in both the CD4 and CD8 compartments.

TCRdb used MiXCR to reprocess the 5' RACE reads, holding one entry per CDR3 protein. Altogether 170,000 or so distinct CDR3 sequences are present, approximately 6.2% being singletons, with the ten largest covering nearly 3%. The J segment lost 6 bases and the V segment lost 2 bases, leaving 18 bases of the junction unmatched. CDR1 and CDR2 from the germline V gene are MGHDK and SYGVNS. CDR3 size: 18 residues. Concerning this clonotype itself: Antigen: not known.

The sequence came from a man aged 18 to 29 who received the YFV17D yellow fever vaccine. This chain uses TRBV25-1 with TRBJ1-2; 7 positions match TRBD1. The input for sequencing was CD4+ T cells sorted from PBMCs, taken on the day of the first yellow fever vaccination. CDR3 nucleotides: TGTGCCAGCAGTGAAACCCCAAGTACAGGGGCTGTGGGCCATGGCTACACCTTC. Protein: CASSETPSTGAVGHGYTF.